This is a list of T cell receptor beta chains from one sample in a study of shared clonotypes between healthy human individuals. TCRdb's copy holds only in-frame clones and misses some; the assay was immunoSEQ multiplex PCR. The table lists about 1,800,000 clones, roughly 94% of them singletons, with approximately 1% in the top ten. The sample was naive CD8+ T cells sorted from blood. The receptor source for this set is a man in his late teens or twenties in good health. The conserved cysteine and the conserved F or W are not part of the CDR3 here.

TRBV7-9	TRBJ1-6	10	ASSPANSPLH
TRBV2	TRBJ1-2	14	ASKVFKTGEGYGYT
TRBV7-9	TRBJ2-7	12	ASSAAGTGYEQY
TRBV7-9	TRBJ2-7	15	ASSPTGLAEPSYEQY
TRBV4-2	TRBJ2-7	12	ASSQETYPYEQY
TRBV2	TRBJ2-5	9	ATLLGETQY
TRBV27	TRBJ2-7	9	ASSPSYEQY
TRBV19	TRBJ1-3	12	ASSIDRSGNTIY
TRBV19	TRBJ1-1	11	ASKHRANTEAF
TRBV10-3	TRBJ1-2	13	ATDLGSPLRYGYT
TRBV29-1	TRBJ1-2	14	SVGGPQTGEGYGYT
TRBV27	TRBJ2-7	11	ASSPDGAYEQY
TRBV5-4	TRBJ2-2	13	ASSKGPPLTGELF
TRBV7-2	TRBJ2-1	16	ASSLEALWREGYYEQF
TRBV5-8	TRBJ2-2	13	ASSPRDKRTGELF
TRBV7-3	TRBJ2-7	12	ASSFSQGAYEQY
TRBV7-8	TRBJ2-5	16	ASTTDLTGQGRQETQY
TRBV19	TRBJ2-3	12	ASPSGVSTDTQY
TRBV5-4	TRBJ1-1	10	ASSFPYTEAF
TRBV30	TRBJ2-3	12	AWSVGQGTDTQY
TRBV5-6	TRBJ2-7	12	ASSPWSFQIEQY
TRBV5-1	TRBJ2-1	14	ASSFGLAGGYNEQF
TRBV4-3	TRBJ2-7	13	ASSQSRDLYYEQY
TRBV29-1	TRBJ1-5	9	SVGDNQPQH
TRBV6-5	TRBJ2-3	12	ASRTGGESDTQY
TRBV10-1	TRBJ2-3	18	ASSGFVWGWGLSSTDTQY
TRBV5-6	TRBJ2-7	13	ASSLEGRHYYEQY
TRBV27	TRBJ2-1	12	ASSSQAAYNEQF
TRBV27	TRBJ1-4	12	ASSLSGQGEKLF
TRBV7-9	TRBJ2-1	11	ASSRVGFNEQF
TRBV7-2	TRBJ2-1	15	ASSLGVAVPLRDEQF
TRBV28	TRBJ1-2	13	ASSFQGGSNYGYT
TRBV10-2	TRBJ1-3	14	ASSEGQGSPGNTIY
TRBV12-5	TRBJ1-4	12	ASGKGEGTEKLF
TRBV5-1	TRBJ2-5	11	ASHTWPQETQY
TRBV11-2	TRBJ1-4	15	ASSSVSDGSTNEKLF
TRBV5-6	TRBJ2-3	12	ASSFLIYSDTQY
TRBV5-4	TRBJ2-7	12	ASSLDLGVREQY
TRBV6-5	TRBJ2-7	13	ASSLGQGLTYEQY
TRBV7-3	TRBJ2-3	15	ASSLSPRGMRTDTQY
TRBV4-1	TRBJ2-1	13	ASSQVGTIVHEQF
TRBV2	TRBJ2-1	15	ASWTGELGPSYNEQF
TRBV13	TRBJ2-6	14	ASSWDGSSGANVLT
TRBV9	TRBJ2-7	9	ASSPRYEQY
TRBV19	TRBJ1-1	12	ASSIGPGSTEAF
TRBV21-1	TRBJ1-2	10	ASSSQNYGYT
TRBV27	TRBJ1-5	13	ASSPTGTDNQPQH
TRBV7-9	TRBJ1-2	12	ASSSEEPFYGYT
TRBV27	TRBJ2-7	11	ASSSDRADEQY
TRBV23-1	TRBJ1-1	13	ASSHSQGAQCEAF
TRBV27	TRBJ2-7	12	ASSLLGGAGEQY
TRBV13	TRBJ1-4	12	ASSVVGTNEKLF
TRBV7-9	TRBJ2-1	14	ASSSTLAGFNNEQF
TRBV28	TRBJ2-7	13	ASSLRGRRSYEQY